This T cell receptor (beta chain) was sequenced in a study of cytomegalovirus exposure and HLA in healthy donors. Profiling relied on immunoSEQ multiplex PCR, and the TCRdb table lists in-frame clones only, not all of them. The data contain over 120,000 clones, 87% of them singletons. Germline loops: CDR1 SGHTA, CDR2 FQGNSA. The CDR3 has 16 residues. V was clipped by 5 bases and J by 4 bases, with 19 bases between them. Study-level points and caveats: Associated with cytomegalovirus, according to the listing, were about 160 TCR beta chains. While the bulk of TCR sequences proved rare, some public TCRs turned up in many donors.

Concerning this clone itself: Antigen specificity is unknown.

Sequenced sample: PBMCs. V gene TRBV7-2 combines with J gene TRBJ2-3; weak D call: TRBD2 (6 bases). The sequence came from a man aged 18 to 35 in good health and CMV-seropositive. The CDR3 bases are TGTGCCAGCAGCGCGTGGGCGGGAAGGGGAGCAGATACGCAGTATTTT. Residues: CASSAWAGRGADTQYF. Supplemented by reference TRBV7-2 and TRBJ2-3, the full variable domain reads GAGVSQSPSNKVTEKGKDVELRCDPISGHTALYWYRQSLGQGLEFLIYFQGNSAPDKSGLPSDRFSAERTGGSVSTLTIQRTQQEDSAVYLCASSAWAGRGADTQYFGPGTRLTVL.